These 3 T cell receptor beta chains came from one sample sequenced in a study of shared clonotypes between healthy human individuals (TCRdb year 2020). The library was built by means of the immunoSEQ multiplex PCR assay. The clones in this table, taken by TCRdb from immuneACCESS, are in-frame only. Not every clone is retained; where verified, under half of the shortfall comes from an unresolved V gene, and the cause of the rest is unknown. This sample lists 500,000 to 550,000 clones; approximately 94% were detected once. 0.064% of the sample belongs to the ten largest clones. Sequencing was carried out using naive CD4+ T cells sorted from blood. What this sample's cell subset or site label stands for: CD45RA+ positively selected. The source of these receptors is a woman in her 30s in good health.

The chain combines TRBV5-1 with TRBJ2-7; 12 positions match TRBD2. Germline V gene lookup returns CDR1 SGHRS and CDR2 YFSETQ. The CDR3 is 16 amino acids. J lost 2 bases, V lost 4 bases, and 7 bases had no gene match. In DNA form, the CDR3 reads TGCGCCAGCAGCACGGGACTAGCGGGTAGACCCTACGAGCAGTACTTC. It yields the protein CASSTGLAGRPYEQYF.

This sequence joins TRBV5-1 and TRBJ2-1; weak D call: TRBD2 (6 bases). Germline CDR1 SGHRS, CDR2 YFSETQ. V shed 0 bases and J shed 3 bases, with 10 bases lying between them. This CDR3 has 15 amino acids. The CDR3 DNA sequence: TGCGCCAGCAGCTTGGCGGGCGGGGACTACAATGAGCAGTTCTTC. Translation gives CASSLAGGDYNEQFF.

Written as DNA, the CDR3 is TGTGCCAGCAGGGAAAGCGGGAGGGACCCCTACGAGCAGTACTTC. Its translation is CASRESGRDPYEQYF. The chain has TRBV5-4 and TRBJ2-5; TRBD2 matches at 10 bases. The J call is doubtful: the DNA matches TRBJ2-7 better. Germline CDR1 and CDR2: SGHNT and YYREEE (reference sequence). The length of the CDR3 is 15 residues.